The next 18 T cell receptor beta chains were all read from a single sample in a study of tumor and adjacent non-tumor tissue in lung cancer. The template was RNA from unsorted bulk tissue. Three rounds of nested PCR, following a modified ARM-PCR protocol, produced the TCRbeta library. TCRdb re-derived calls from the multiplex PCR reads in MiXCR, one entry per CDR3 protein. The table lists roughly 67,000 distinct CDR3 sequences, roughly three fifths of them singletons, with just over 20% in the top ten. Material for sequencing was lung tumor tissue. These receptors were taken from a man in his fifties with non-small cell lung cancer.

The sample holds many counts of this clonotype. This sequence joins TRBV30 and TRBJ2-1, with D tentatively TRBD2 (7 bases). Germline V lookup: CDR1 GTSNPN, CDR2 SVGIG (reference sequence). V lost 4 bases and J lost 4, with 17 bases in between. This CDR3 is 15 amino acids long. The CDR3 is CAWKVGRGPYNEQFF. CDR3 DNA sequence: TGTGCCTGGAAGGTGGGGCGGGGGCCTTACAATGAGCAGTTCTTC.

V is TRBV28 and J is TRBJ2-2; 9 bases are a match to TRBD1. V lost 3 bases, J lost 4 bases, and 6 bases stayed unmatched. The CDR3 runs 16 residues. Looked up from germline, CDR1 is MDHEN and CDR2 is SYDVKM. The CDR3 is CASSFRDRGITGELFF. The CDR3 DNA reads as TGTGCCAGCAGTTTCCGAGACAGGGGGATCACCGGGGAGCTGTTTTTT.

Concerning this clonotype: This may arise from a read error, as a much more abundant clone is one base away. CDR3 nucleotide sequence: TGTGCCAGCAGTCCCGAGGGCAGGGCATGGACCTACGAGCAGTACTTC. Protein product: CASSPEGRAWTYEQYF. The gene calls are TRBV6-2 or TRBV6-3 and TRBJ2-7; D may be TRBD1 or TRBD2 (5 bases each). Trimming stripped 5 bases from V and 2 bases from J, with 19 bases between. Germline V CDR1 and CDR2: MNHEY, SVGEGT. The length of the CDR3 is 16 residues.

In the case of this clonotype: The junction departs from germline at one end; a sequencing error may be responsible. The chain uses TRBV11-3 and TRBJ2-3, with 14 bases identical to TRBD2. The CDR3 consists of 17 residues. CDR1 and CDR2 (germline): SGHNT, YENEEA. CDR3 protein: CASNQGTSGGIADTQYF. CDR3 bases: TGTGCCAGCAACCAAGGGACTAGCGGGGGTATCGCAGACACGCAGTATTTC.

This clonotype counts as medium-sized. The chain couples TRBV11-3 to TRBJ2-2; D uncertain. With 8 bases removed from V and 0 bases from J, the gap between germline ends came to 4 bases. The CDR3 runs to 12 residues. Germline assignment: CDR1 SGHNT and CDR2 YENEEA. CDR3 in amino acids: CASGSNTGELFF. CDR3 nucleotide sequence: TGTGCCAGCGGCTCGAACACCGGGGAGCTGTTTTTT.

This chain links TRBV30 with TRBJ1-5, with D maybe TRBD1 (6 bases). The ends were cut back, 5 bases at V and 8 bases at J, with 13 bases in the middle. Germline V gene lookup returns CDR1 GTSNPN and CDR2 SVGIG (reference sequence). CDR3 length equals 12 residues. The CDR3 loop is CAWQGLGKPQHF. The CDR3 DNA reads TGTGCCTGGCAGGGGTTAGGGAAGCCCCAGCATTTT.

This chain connects TRBV20-1 to TRBJ1-2; D perhaps matches TRBD1 (6 bases). Germline V gene data show CDR1 as DFQATT and CDR2 as SNEGSKA (reference sequence). Deletions cut 3 bases from V and 0 bases from J, with 11 bases between. CDR3 length: 14 amino acids. The CDR3 sequence is CSASSRGANYGYTF. CDR3 nucleotides: TGCAGTGCTAGCTCCAGGGGAGCTAACTATGGCTACACCTTC.

This clonotype came up a few times. This rearrangement joins TRBV28 to TRBJ2-7; 7 positions agree with TRBD1. The trim removed 3 bases at V and 2 bases at J, leaving 10 bases unmatched. Germline CDR1 is MDHEN and CDR2 is SYDVKM. This CDR3 has 16 residues. The CDR3 loop reads CASSFFGTADTYEQYF. For the CDR3, the DNA is TGTGCCAGCAGTTTTTTCGGGACAGCCGATACCTACGAGCAGTACTTC.

The chain is built from TRBV5-5 and TRBJ2-1; 9 bases line up with TRBD2. Unmatched junction bases numbered 11, after V lost 3 bases and J lost 13 bases. The CDR3 extends over 14 amino acids. The V gene's germline CDR1 is SGHKS and CDR2 YYEKEE (reference sequence). CDR3 in DNA: TGTGCCAGCAGCTCATCCGGGACTAGCTGGACTCAGTTCTTC. This encodes CASSSSGTSWTQFF.

Regarding this clonotype: A much larger clone is a single base away; this may be a read error. The chain combines TRBV7-9 with TRBJ1-6; D remains ambiguous. CDR1 and CDR2 (germline): SEHNR, FQNEAQ (reference sequence). This CDR3 comprises 15 residues. As DNA, the CDR3 is TGTGCCAGCAAAGCCACCGGCTCCTATAATTCACCCCCCCACTTT. Translated: CASKATGSYNSPPHF.

V is TRBV13 and J is TRBJ2-2; TRBD1 matches at 7 bases. This CDR3 region has 13 residues. The germline V gene encodes CDR1 PRHDT and CDR2 FYEKMQ (reference sequence). CDR3 nucleotides: TGTGCTGGCAGGGACAGGAACACCGGGGAGCTGTTTTTT. Amino acids: CAGRDRNTGELFF. The whole variable domain, filled in from reference TRBV13 and TRBJ2-2, reads AAGVIQSPRHLIKEKRETATLKCYPIPRHDTVYWYQQGPGQDPQFLISFYEKMQSDKGSIPDRFSAQQFSDYHSELNMSSLELGDSALYFCAGRDRNTGELFFGEGSRLTVL.

About this clonotype: A clone one base away is much larger, so this may be a read error. This sequence joins TRBV20-1 and TRBJ2-7; 11 bases match TRBD2. CDR3 length: 14 residues. Germline V lookup: CDR1 DFQATT, CDR2 SNEGSKA (reference sequence). The CDR3 nucleotides read TGCAGTGCTGGGGGACTAGCGGATGACTACGATCAGTACTTC. It yields the protein CSAGGLADDYDQYF.

This clonotype is termed hyperexpanded. This chain joins TRBV29-1 and TRBJ2-6; no clear D. The CDR3 contains 14 residues. The V end was cut by 4 bases, the J end by 4 bases, with 11 bases between. In germline, CDR1 is SQVTM, CDR2 ANQGSEA. The CDR3 sequence is CSVGELGGANVLTF. CDR3 DNA sequence: TGCAGCGTTGGAGAGCTCGGGGGGGCCAACGTCCTGACTTTC.

This chain connects TRBV7-9 to TRBJ2-7, with D perhaps matching TRBD1 (6 bases). The V end lost 2 bases, the J end lost 6 bases, and 14 bases lay between the germline ends. Germline V gene sequence: CDR1 SEHNR, CDR2 FQNEAQ (reference sequence). The CDR3 extends over 14 amino acids. CDR3 nucleotide sequence: TGTGCCAGCAGCTTAATCCGGAGAGGGGGCGAGCAGTACTTC. Amino acid sequence: CASSLIRRGGEQYF. Together with reference TRBV7-9 and TRBJ2-7, the CDR3 gives the full variable domain: DTGVSQNPRHKITKRGQNVTFRCDPISEHNRLYWYRQTLGQGPEFLTYFQNEAQLEKSRLLSDRFSAERPKGSFSTLEIQRTEQGDSAMYLCASSLIRRGGEQYFGPGTRLTVT.

In its sample, this clonotype was seen a few times. With a much larger clone just one base away, this may be a read error. V is TRBV6-6 and J is TRBJ1-4; no reliable D call. The ends were cut back, 2 bases at V and 6 bases at J, with 13 bases in the middle. CDR3 size: 15 residues. CDR1 and CDR2 (germline): MNHNY, SVGAGI (reference sequence). This CDR3 reads CASSYGRGRHEKLFF. The CDR3 DNA reads as TGTGCCAGCAGTTACGGGCGAGGGCGGCATGAAAAACTGTTTTTT.

On this clonotype: Relative to the germline gene, one junction end is altered; a read error may explain this. V usage is TRBV15 and J usage is TRBJ2-3; D could derive from TRBD1 or TRBD2 (6 bases each). Germline CDR1 LNHNV, CDR2 YYDKDF (reference sequence). The CDR3 extends over 14 amino acids. The CDR3: CATSRGWGADKQYF. The CDR3 nucleotides read TGTGCCACCAGCAGAGGATGGGGGGCAGATAAGCAGTATTTT.

About this clonotype: Germline is not matched at one junction end, which may reflect a read error. This chain's CDR3 is CASSRQGASLQETQNF. Here the CDR3 DNA reads TGTGCCAGCAGCCGACAGGGGGCGAGCCTCCAAGAGACCCAGAACTTC. The chain joins TRBV5-6 to TRBJ2-5, with TRBD1 matching 10 bases. CDR1 and CDR2 from the germline V gene are SGHDT and YYEEEE. CDR3 size: 16 residues. The entire variable domain, with the rest obtained from reference TRBV5-6 and TRBJ2-5, is as follows: DAGVTQSPTHLIKTRGQQVTLRCSPKSGHDTVSWYQQALGQGPQFIFQYYEEEERQRGNFPDRFSGHQFPNYSSELNVNALLLGDSALYLCASSRQGASLQETQNFGPGTRLLVL.

As regards this clonotype: Just one base apart from a much larger clone, this may be a read error. The chain has TRBV12-3 or TRBV12-4 and TRBJ1-3; D is uncertain. V shed 3 bases and J shed 4 bases, with 10 bases lying between them. This CDR3 contains 14 residues. CDR3 protein: CASSFGPAGNTIYF. In DNA form, the CDR3 reads TGTGCCAGCAGTTTCGGGCCAGCGGGAAACACCATATATTTT.